The sequence of this TCR beta chain was determined in a study of blood T cell repertoires in COVID-19. Study information: Spain, Italy and the United States supplied samples that represented acute and convalescent COVID-19. The cDNA or gDNA used as material had been derived from T cells, B-cell-depleted T cells, or PBMCs.

The V gene's germline CDR1 is MDHEN and CDR2 SYDVKM. This CDR3 spans 14 amino acids. J lost 2 bases, V lost 5 bases, and 5 bases had no gene match. Study processing details: Researchers report that nucleated cell counts were estimated from reference gene primer amplification. TCRdb keeps only in-frame clones here, not all; method: immunoSEQ multiplex PCR. V and J calls and clone size are those listed in that table; D and trimming were worked out from the DNA. The sample records about 210,000 clones, approximately 86% being singletons. Participants had their cohort set by participant-reported clinical history.

Input material: PBMCs or T cells enriched from blood (not recorded which). This chain connects TRBV28 to TRBJ2-7; 8 bases agree with TRBD2. This sequence originates from a man between 18 and 35 years old with acute COVID-19. This CDR3 reads CASSVAGGPYEQYF. As DNA, the CDR3 is TGTGCCAGCAGTGTGGCGGGAGGCCCCTACGAGCAGTACTTC.